This T cell receptor (beta chain) was retrieved from a study of glioma-infiltrating T cells after dendritic cell vaccination. Trimming pared 11 bases from V and 0 bases from J, leaving 20 bases between. CDR1 is ENHRY and CDR2 is SYGVKD in the germline V gene. The CDR3 totals 15 residues. Profiled with immunoSEQ multiplex PCR; TCRdb holds only in-frame clones, not every one. The table records roughly 100,000 clones, 90% of them present only once. This clone appeared a few times. Time point defined: after dendritic cell vaccination, including at tumor progression/relapse. The specimen comprised blood, sampled after dendritic cell vaccination. The receptor's source is a human donor with glioblastoma. The chain employs TRBV10-3 and TRBJ2-7; tentative D call: TRBD1 (5 bases). In DNA, the CDR3 is TGTGCCGTCCAAAACACTGGCCAGGGCTCCTACGAGCAGTACTTC. The encoded protein is CAVQNTGQGSYEQYF.